These 29 T cell receptor beta chains were sequenced from one sample in a study of blood T cells in healthy people across ages. The authors ran a second PCR of about 7 to 11 cycles using a sample-barcoded 5' primer and a J-beta primer mix. TCRdb analysed the 5' RACE reads with MiXCR anew, one entry per CDR3 protein. The table lists 660,000 or so distinct CDR3 sequences, 58% of them singletons, with 30% to 45% in the top ten. What was sequenced was blood. The receptors come from a man aged 55 to 70 in good health.

The genes are TRBV3-1 and TRBJ2-4, with TRBD2 matching 11 bases. V dropped 0 bases and J dropped 0; count of bases not matched to a gene: 7. Germline V lookup: CDR1 LGHDT, CDR2 YNNKEL (reference sequence). This CDR3 contains 19 residues. The CDR3 region is CASSQDRPSGGLAKNIQYF. For the CDR3, the DNA is TGTGCCAGCAGCCAAGATCGACCTAGCGGGGGGCTAGCCAAAAACATTCAGTACTTC.

The V call is TRBV18, the J call TRBJ2-7; unclear D gene. The DNA end favors TRBJ2-5, so the J call may be wrong. Per germline, CDR1 KGHSH and CDR2 LQKENI. CDR3 length equals 12 residues. The chain's CDR3 is CASSLPLETQYF. The CDR3, as DNA: TGTGCCAGCTCACTACCCCTGGAGACCCAGTACTTC.

This clonotype came up a few times. This rearrangement joins TRBV4-1 to TRBJ2-5, with a tentative D call TRBD2 (6 bases). CDR3 size: 17 residues. Per germline, CDR1 MGHRA and CDR2 YSYEKL. The ends were cut back, 4 bases at V and 5 bases at J, with 23 bases in the middle. Here the CDR3 DNA reads TGCGCCAGCAGCCCCCTTCAGCGCGGGGTCCTGGGGGAGACCCAGTACTTC. The encoded protein is CASSPLQRGVLGETQYF.

J is TRBJ1-5 and V is TRBV7-2, with TRBD1 identical over 8 bases. CDR3 size: 15 residues. With 2 bases clipped from V and 7 bases from J, the junction kept 7 bases outside the gene matches. Germline CDR1 reads SGHTA; CDR2 reads FQGNSA. The CDR3 here is CASSLSGGAWQPQHF. CDR3 bases: TGTGCCAGCAGCTTATCAGGGGGCGCCTGGCAGCCCCAGCATTTT. Variable domain in full (rest from reference TRBV7-2 and TRBJ1-5): GAGVSQSPSNKVTEKGKDVELRCDPISGHTALYWYRQSLGQGLEFLIYFQGNSAPDKSGLPSDRFSAERTGGSVSTLTIQRTQQEDSAVYLCASSLSGGAWQPQHFGDGTRLSIL.

The chain employs TRBV6-1 and TRBJ2-4, with unresolved D. The CDR3 has 12 residues. The V and J ends lost 6 bases and 6 bases respectively, with 9 bases between them. Looked up from germline, CDR1 is MNHNS and CDR2 is SASEGT. In DNA form, the CDR3 reads TGTGCCAGCAGCAAACCCGGAAACATTCAGTACTTC. It translates to CASSKPGNIQYF.

The sample holds a few counts of this clonotype. The chain links TRBV6-5 to TRBJ2-5, with 8 bases fitting TRBD1. J lost 4 bases, V lost 2 bases, and 6 bases had no gene match. The germline CDR1 and CDR2 sequences are MNHEY and SVGAGI. The CDR3 covers 15 residues. CDR3 in DNA: TGTGCCAGCAGTTACGGACAGGGAAAGGGAGAGACCCAGTACTTC. Its translation is CASSYGQGKGETQYF.

The rearrangement uses TRBV3-1 and TRBJ2-5, with a tentative D call TRBD2 (7 bases). From germline, CDR1 is LGHDT and CDR2 YNNKEL (reference sequence). The CDR3 length is 16 residues. Trimming stripped 1 base from V and 4 bases from J, with 16 bases between. CDR3 protein: CASSQGPGGAGETQYF. As DNA, the CDR3 is TGTGCCAGCAGCCAAGGACCTGGGGGGGCCGGAGAGACCCAGTACTTC.

The chain carries TRBV6-6 and TRBJ2-3, with 10 bases that match TRBD2. The germline V gene has CDR1 MNHNY and CDR2 SVGAGI (reference sequence). With 2 bases clipped from V and 0 bases from J, the junction kept 5 bases outside the gene matches. The CDR3 covers 17 residues. The CDR3 region is CASSYRGAGGSTDTQYF. In nucleotides, the CDR3 is TGTGCCAGCAGTTACCGAGGAGCGGGGGGGAGCACAGATACGCAGTATTTT.

The rearrangement uses TRBV29-1 and TRBJ1-1; D uncertain. The CDR3 extends over 13 amino acids. The V gene's germline CDR1 is SQVTM and CDR2 ANQGSEA. V lost 4 bases, J lost 0 bases, and 9 bases lay in between. The CDR3 loop is CSVGRALNTEAFF. The CDR3 DNA reads TGCAGCGTTGGTCGGGCCCTGAACACTGAAGCTTTCTTT. Filled out from reference TRBV29-1 and TRBJ1-1, the complete variable domain reads SAVISQKPSRDICQRGTSLTIQCQVDSQVTMMFWYRQQPGQSLTLIATANQGSEATYESGFVIDKFPISRPNLTFSTLTVSNMSPEDSSIYLCSVGRALNTEAFFGQGTRLTVV.

The chain combines TRBV9 with TRBJ1-5; a possible D gene is TRBD1 (5 bases). V was pared by 3 bases and J by 5 bases, with 15 bases between. This CDR3 comprises 15 residues. The germline V gene encodes CDR1 SGDLS and CDR2 YYNGEE. As DNA, the CDR3 is TGTGCCAGCAGCGCAACAGGAATTCTAGATCAGCCCCAGCATTTT. Translated: CASSATGILDQPQHF.

V and J are TRBV11-3 and TRBJ2-5; D gene unclear. From germline, CDR1 is SGHNT and CDR2 YENEEA. CDR3 size: 15 residues. The V end was cut by 1 base, the J end by 0 bases, with 9 bases between. The CDR3 is CASSLGNGYQETQYF. DNA for the CDR3: TGTGCCAGCAGCTTAGGGAACGGCTACCAAGAGACCCAGTACTTC.

A note on this clonotype: A junction end diverges from the germline sequence, so it may reflect a read error. The chain has TRBV7-2 and TRBJ2-1; TRBD2 matches 10 bases. The CDR3 runs 16 residues. Per germline, CDR1 SGHTA and CDR2 FQGNSA. The CDR3 reads CASSLRAGGSYNEQVF. DNA for the CDR3: TGTGCCAGCAGCTTACGAGCGGGGGGGTCCTACAATGAGCAGGTCTTC.

The V call is TRBV10-3, the J call TRBJ2-3; possibly TRBD1 or TRBD2 for D (5 bases each). CDR3 length: 16 residues. Germline V lookup: CDR1 ENHRY, CDR2 SYGVKD. V was cut by 2 bases and J by 0 bases, with 12 bases left in between. For the CDR3, the DNA is TGTGCCATCAGTGAGGCAGGGACCACTAGCACAGATACGCAGTATTTT. Translating gives CAISEAGTTSTDTQYF.

This clonotype was counted at least ten times. V and J are TRBV2 and TRBJ2-6; D ambiguous. This CDR3 contains 13 residues. V dropped 8 bases and J dropped 1 base, with 6 bases sitting between them. The germline V gene has CDR1 SNHLY and CDR2 FYNNEI. The CDR3 nucleotides are TGTGCCAGCGCTAAATCTGGGGCCAACGTCCTGACTTTC. As protein: CASAKSGANVLTF. The whole variable domain, remainder taken from reference TRBV2 and TRBJ2-6, is EPEVTQTPSHQVTQMGQEVILRCVPISNHLYFYWYRQILGQKVEFLVSFYNNEISEKSEIFDDQFSVERPDGSNFTLKIRSTKLEDSAMYFCASAKSGANVLTFGAGSRLTVL.

The chain carries TRBV4-2 and TRBJ2-7; 9 positions match TRBD2. CDR3 length: 16 residues. The germline CDR1 and CDR2 sequences are LGHNA and YNFKEQ. After removal of 3 bases from V and 7 bases from J, the junction contained 13 bases not matched to a gene. The CDR3 coding sequence is TGTGCCAGCAGCCAGGCCGCGGGGGGGGCCTACAATGAGCAGTACTTC. Protein: CASSQAAGGAYNEQYF.

The rearrangement joins TRBV12-3 or TRBV12-4 to TRBJ2-7; tentatively, D is TRBD2 (5 bases). The CDR3 is 13 amino acids. V shed 3 bases and J shed 2 bases, with 8 bases lying between them. The CDR3 nucleotides are TGTGCCAGCAGTTTGAGGGCTACCTACGAGCAGTACTTC. Its translation: CASSLRATYEQYF.

A note on this clonotype: It is likely a read error, because the conserved phenylalanine at the end of the CDR3 is missing. For the CDR3, the DNA is TGCGCCAGCAGCCAAGGGTGGGGGCCAGAGACCCAGTACGTC. Its protein is CASSQGWGPETQYV. The rearrangement joins TRBV4-1 to TRBJ2-5, with a weak D call TRBD1 (6 bases). Germline CDR1 MGHRA, CDR2 YSYEKL. The CDR3 has 14 amino acids. V was cut by 1 base and J by 4 bases, with 10 bases left in between.

The genes are TRBV6-2 or TRBV6-3 and TRBJ2-5; 14 nucleotides agree with TRBD2. CDR3 length equals 16 residues. Germline assignment: CDR1 MNHEY and CDR2 SVGEGT. The V gene end was trimmed by 5 bases and the J gene end by 7 bases; junction bases not matched to a gene: 9. CDR3 in amino acids: CASSGRLAGGPATQYF. The CDR3 DNA follows: TGTGCCAGCAGTGGGAGACTAGCGGGGGGGCCTGCGACCCAGTACTTC.

J is TRBJ1-2 and V is TRBV6-1; tentative D call: TRBD1 (5 bases). Germline V CDR1 and CDR2: MNHNS, SASEGT. The V end was cut by 1 base, the J end by 5 bases, with 14 bases between. The CDR3 contains 15 residues. CDR3 nucleotide sequence: TGTGCCAGCAGTGAAGAAATGCAGGGACCGTATGGCTACACCTTC. It codes for CASSEEMQGPYGYTF.

The chain recombines TRBV4-3 with TRBJ1-5; no clear D. CDR3 length equals 13 residues. CDR1 is LGHNA and CDR2 is YSLEER in the germline V gene. Trimming cost V 3 bases and J 6 bases, with 9 bases left between them. DNA of the CDR3: TGCGCCAGCAGCCAGAGTATTTTTCAGCCCCAGCATTTT. Protein product: CASSQSIFQPQHF.

This chain uses TRBV20-1 with TRBJ1-2; no definite D call. CDR1 is DFQATT, CDR2 SNEGSKA, per germline (reference sequence). Trimming removed 3 bases from V and 4 bases from J, with 9 bases in between. The CDR3 is 12 amino acids. DNA of the CDR3: TGCAGTGCTAGTAGTCCACTCTATGGCTACACCTTC. This sequence encodes CSASSPLYGYTF.

A few counts support this clonotype. The chain employs TRBV11-2 and TRBJ2-1; the D gene is possibly TRBD1 (5 bases). Germline-derived CDR1 and CDR2 are SGHAT and FQNNGV. V gave up 0 bases and J gave up 6 bases, with 12 bases separating them. The CDR3 is 15 residues long. The CDR3 DNA follows: TGTGCCAGCAGCTTAGAGTCAGGGTTGGGCAATGAGCAGTTCTTC. This sequence encodes CASSLESGLGNEQFF.

This chain connects TRBV7-9 to TRBJ1-1; D is unclear. CDR1 is SEHNR, CDR2 FQNEAQ, per germline (reference sequence). The CDR3 length is 13 residues. V lost 5 bases and J lost 4, with 11 bases in between. This chain's CDR3 is CASSPPSRTEAFF. The CDR3 bases are TGTGCCAGCAGCCCTCCGTCCCGCACTGAAGCTTTCTTT.

This CDR3 is CASIRDRAETQYF. The CDR3 DNA is TGCGCCAGCATCAGGGACAGGGCCGAGACCCAGTACTTC. V and J are TRBV10-2 and TRBJ2-5; TRBD1 matches at 9 bases. The CDR3 has 13 amino acids. With 7 bases clipped from V and 5 bases from J, the junction kept 5 bases outside the gene matches. Germline CDR1 and CDR2: WSHSY and SAAADI.

The chain carries TRBV29-1 and TRBJ1-1; D is undetermined. Trimming removed 4 bases from V and 4 bases from J, with 7 bases in between. The germline V gene has CDR1 SQVTM and CDR2 ANQGSEA. CDR3 length equals 11 residues. The CDR3: CSVAVPTEAFF. The DNA of the CDR3 is TGCAGCGTTGCGGTCCCCACTGAAGCTTTCTTT.

The sample holds a few counts of this clonotype. This chain links TRBV18 with TRBJ2-5; D unclear. The CDR3 covers 12 residues. CDR1 is KGHSH, CDR2 LQKENI, per germline. The V end was cut by 2 bases, the J end by 5 bases, with 6 bases between. The CDR3 DNA sequence: TGTGCCAGCTCACCAGAGTCCGAGACCCAGTACTTC. This encodes CASSPESETQYF.

Turning to this clonotype: Its ends do not fully match the called genes, so a read error is possible. V is TRBV7-9 and J is TRBJ1-1; D remains ambiguous. Germline CDR1 reads SEHNR; CDR2 reads FQNEAQ (reference sequence). The CDR3 loop spans 11 amino acids. The CDR3 DNA reads TGTGCCAGCAGCTTAGTCGGGGAAGGTTTCTTT. This translates into CASSLVGEGFF.

This clonotype appeared once. The gene calls are TRBV6-6 and TRBJ1-2, with a possible D match to TRBD1 (5 bases). The CDR3 extends over 15 amino acids. Germline-derived CDR1 and CDR2 are MNHNY and SVGAGI (reference sequence). V gave up 2 bases and J gave up 1 base, with 11 bases separating them. For the CDR3, the DNA is TGTGCCAGCAGTTACGGGGGAAAGGATAACTATGGCTACACCTTC. Translation: CASSYGGKDNYGYTF.

The chain links TRBV29-1 to TRBJ2-3; perhaps TRBD1 as D (6 bases). The CDR3 runs 17 residues. Per germline, CDR1 SQVTM and CDR2 ANQGSEA. The ends were cut back, 1 base at V and 2 bases at J, with 19 bases in the middle. CDR3 sequence (DNA): TGCAGCGTTGAAGGGGCAGGGGTTCCGTTAGCCACAGATACGCAGTATTTT. It translates to CSVEGAGVPLATDTQYF.